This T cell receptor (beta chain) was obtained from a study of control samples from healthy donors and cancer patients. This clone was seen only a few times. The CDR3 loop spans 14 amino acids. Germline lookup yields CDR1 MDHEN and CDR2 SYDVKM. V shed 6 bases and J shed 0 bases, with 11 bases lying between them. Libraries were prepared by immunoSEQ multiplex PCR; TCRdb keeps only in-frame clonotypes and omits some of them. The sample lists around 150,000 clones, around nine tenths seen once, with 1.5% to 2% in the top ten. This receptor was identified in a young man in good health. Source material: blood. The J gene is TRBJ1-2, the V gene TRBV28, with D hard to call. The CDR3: CASSPPQANYGYTF. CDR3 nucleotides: TGTGCCAGCAGCCCACCTCAGGCTAACTATGGCTACACCTTC.